Following are 27 T cell receptor beta chains from one sample sequenced in a study of blood T cell repertoires in COVID-19. Assay used: immunoSEQ multiplex PCR; TCRdb lists only in-frame clones, some missing. The sample shows approximately 23,000 clones, roughly 89% of them seen only once. Material for sequencing was peripheral blood. These receptors all stem from a woman at least 80 years old with active COVID-19.

V is TRBV6-5 and J is TRBJ1-5, with D perhaps matching TRBD1 (6 bases). The CDR3 spans 13 residues. With 6 bases removed from V and 9 bases from J, the gap between germline ends came to 15 bases. In germline, CDR1 is MNHEY, CDR2 SVGAGI. The CDR3, as DNA: TGTGCCAGCAGGCAGGGGCAAGGCGGGCCCCAGCATTTT. Encoded protein: CASRQGQGGPQHF.

There are a few counts of this clone. The genes are TRBV5-5 and TRBJ1-1; the D is unclear. Trimming pared 0 bases from V and 0 bases from J, leaving 6 bases between. This CDR3 is 14 amino acids long. Germline V lookup: CDR1 SGHKS, CDR2 YYEKEE (reference sequence). Here the CDR3 reads CASSLGYMNTEAFF. The CDR3 nucleotides are TGTGCCAGCAGCTTGGGATACATGAACACTGAAGCTTTCTTT.

This sequence joins TRBV27 and TRBJ2-7; possibly TRBD2 for D (7 bases). Germline V gives CDR1 MNHEY, CDR2 SMNVEV (reference sequence). Trimming took 1 base from V and 3 from J, leaving 10 bases between them. The CDR3 has 14 amino acids. The CDR3 sequence is CASSLLGGHYEQYF. CDR3 in DNA: TGTGCCAGCAGTTTATTGGGGGGGCACTACGAGCAGTACTTC.

This chain joins TRBV4-2 and TRBJ2-4, with 12 bases lining up with TRBD2. Germline V gives CDR1 LGHNA, CDR2 YNFKEQ. The CDR3 runs to 19 residues. V shed 0 bases, J shed 1 base, and the junction held 7 bases outside the gene matches. The CDR3 DNA reads as TGTGCCAGCAGCCAAGATGTGCTAGCGGGGGGGCTCGCCAAAAACATTCAGTACTTC. Translating gives CASSQDVLAGGLAKNIQYF.

The J gene is TRBJ1-6, the V gene TRBV7-2; D is uncertain. Trimming took 5 bases from V and 9 from J, leaving 11 bases between them. There are 13 residues in the CDR3. Germline CDR1 and CDR2: SGHTA and FQGNSA. CDR3 amino acids: CASSLIEPSPLHF. The DNA for the CDR3 is TGTGCCAGCAGCCTAATCGAACCTTCACCCCTCCACTTT.

V is TRBV29-1 and J is TRBJ2-2, with D possibly matching TRBD1 (6 bases). The CDR3 has 16 amino acids. Germline CDR1 SQVTM, CDR2 ANQGSEA. The germline V and J ends were trimmed by 4 bases and 6 bases, with 21 bases remaining between them. The CDR3 sequence is CSVVWLRQGWSGELFF. CDR3 DNA sequence: TGCAGCGTTGTATGGTTGAGGCAGGGGTGGTCCGGGGAGCTGTTTTTT.

The rearrangement uses TRBV4-2 and TRBJ2-7; 9 bases are a match to TRBD2. In germline, CDR1 is LGHNA, CDR2 YNFKEQ. Trimming cost V 1 base and J 4 bases; bases outside gene matches: 5. The CDR3 covers 15 residues. The CDR3 region has the DNA TGTGCCAGCAGCCAAGCCCTAGCGGGGACGTACGAGCAGTACTTC. Protein product: CASSQALAGTYEQYF.

This chain links TRBV5-1 with TRBJ1-2; no clear D gene. This CDR3 has 13 amino acids. Trimming removed 4 bases from V and 3 bases from J, with 10 bases in between. The germline V gene has CDR1 SGHRS and CDR2 YFSETQ. The CDR3 region has the DNA TGCGCCAGCAGCGTCTCCGGGGACTATGGCTACACCTTC. It yields the protein CASSVSGDYGYTF.

The chain uses TRBV7-9 and TRBJ1-1; TRBD1 agrees at 10 bases. With V trimmed by 3 bases and J by 1 base, 5 bases remained unmatched. The CDR3 runs 16 residues. Germline-derived CDR1 and CDR2 are SEHNR and FQNEAQ (reference sequence). Here the CDR3 reads CASSFPGQGENTEAFF. The CDR3 region has the DNA TGTGCCAGCAGCTTCCCAGGACAGGGGGAGAACACTGAAGCTTTCTTT.

This clone occurred a few times. The chain links TRBV5-1 to TRBJ2-1, with 9 bases matching TRBD2. The CDR3 consists of 16 residues. From germline, CDR1 is SGHRS and CDR2 YFSETQ. Germline trimming cut 6 bases from V and 8 bases from J; bases unmatched to any gene: 15. CDR3 protein: CASTRIGGGASDEQFF. Here the CDR3 DNA reads TGCGCCAGCACCCGGATAGGCGGGGGGGCCAGCGATGAGCAGTTCTTC. Together with reference TRBV5-1 and TRBJ2-1, the CDR3 gives the full variable domain: KAGVTQTPRYLIKTRGQQVTLSCSPISGHRSVSWYQQTPGQGLQFLFEYFSETQRNKGNFPGRFSGRQFSNSRSEMNVSTLELGDSALYLCASTRIGGGASDEQFFGPGTRLTVL.

The chain couples TRBV5-4 to TRBJ2-5; 12 nucleotides align to TRBD1. This CDR3 is 17 amino acids long. J lost 4 bases, V lost 0 bases, and 7 bases had no gene match. The germline CDR1 and CDR2 sequences are SGHNT and YYREEE (reference sequence). CDR3 loop: CASSLELRDRGRETQYF. CDR3 nucleotides: TGTGCCAGCAGCTTGGAGTTAAGGGACAGGGGGCGAGAGACCCAGTACTTC.

The gene calls are TRBV27 and TRBJ1-2; 7 bases line up with TRBD1. V shed 5 bases and J 5 bases; nucleotides not matched to a gene: 23. This CDR3 region has 19 residues. Germline V gives CDR1 MNHEY, CDR2 SMNVEV (reference sequence). The CDR3 DNA is TGTGCCAGCAGTCTCCTCAACGCAGGGACAGTGTCTAGCGGGTATGGCTACACCTTC. Translated: CASSLLNAGTVSSGYGYTF.

V and J are TRBV7-2 and TRBJ2-1; TRBD2 might be the D (5 bases). The germline V and J ends were trimmed by 5 bases and 0 bases, with 11 bases remaining between them. Germline CDR1 reads SGHTA; CDR2 reads FQGNSA. There are 15 residues in the CDR3. The CDR3 loop is CASSRGASSYNEQFF. The CDR3 coding sequence is TGTGCCAGCAGCCGGGGAGCGAGCTCCTACAATGAGCAGTTCTTC.

This chain connects TRBV5-4 to TRBJ2-6; D gene unclear. V dropped 0 bases and J dropped 9 bases, with 13 bases sitting between them. Germline CDR1 is SGHNT and CDR2 is YYREEE (reference sequence). The CDR3 is made up of 15 amino acids. DNA for the CDR3: TGTGCCAGCAGCTTGGCCTCGTCCGGGTTCAACGTCCTGACTTTC. Its translation is CASSLASSGFNVLTF.

In this sample, this clone turned up a few times. Sequence at one end of the junction differs from germline and may be a read error. This chain links TRBV7-7 with TRBJ1-6; no clear D. This CDR3 is 13 amino acids long. The germline CDR1 and CDR2 sequences are SSHAT and FNYEAQ (reference sequence). For the CDR3, the DNA is TGTGCTAGCAGCTTATATCTGGGCTCACCCCTCCACTTT. Protein product: CASSLYLGSPLHF.

The V call is TRBV21-1, the J call TRBJ2-7; the D segment call TRBD1 is taken from the table without a DNA check. TRBV21-1 is recorded as a pseudogene. The CDR3 sequence is 16 residues long. This CDR3 reads CASSKGPQVSSYEQYF. The CDR3 region has the DNA TGTGCCAGCAGCAAAGGCCCACAGGTATCCTCCTACGAGCAGTACTTC.

V usage is TRBV3-1 (or the pseudogene TRBV3-2) and J usage is TRBJ2-2; 7 bases align to TRBD1. This CDR3 comprises 14 residues. Germline V gene sequence: CDR1 LGHDT, CDR2 YNNKEL (reference sequence). V trimming: 5 bases; J trimming: 4 bases; junction bases outside the gene matches: 4. CDR3 in amino acids: CASSIQGSTGELFF. As DNA, the CDR3 is TGTGCCAGCAGCATACAGGGGTCCACCGGGGAGCTGTTTTTT.

The chain carries TRBV9 and TRBJ2-5, with 10 bases fitting TRBD2. Losses at the gene ends were 3 bases for V and 2 bases for J; bases not matched to a gene: 4. Germline V gives CDR1 SGDLS, CDR2 YYNGEE. The CDR3 runs to 15 residues. The DNA for the CDR3 is TGTGCCAGCAGCGCCAGGACTAGCGGTCAAGAGACCCAGTACTTC. It translates to CASSARTSGQETQYF.

The chain couples TRBV6-5 to TRBJ1-1; D is ambiguous. This CDR3 spans 14 amino acids. Germline CDR1 MNHEY, CDR2 SVGAGI. Trimming pared 0 bases from V and 1 base from J, leaving 6 bases between. Written as DNA, the CDR3 is TGTGCCAGCAGTTACTCTGGCGGGAACACTGAAGCTTTCTTT. This translates into CASSYSGGNTEAFF.

The chain joins TRBV6-6 to TRBJ1-6, with 9 bases fitting TRBD1. Per germline, CDR1 MNHNY and CDR2 SVGAGI (reference sequence). J was trimmed by 12 bases and V by 4 bases; bases with no gene match: 7. This CDR3 is 14 amino acids long. Written as DNA, the CDR3 is TGTGCCAGCAGTTCCCAGACAGGGGGTGGACCCCTCCACTTT. Protein: CASSSQTGGGPLHF.

The chain links TRBV5-1 to TRBJ2-5, with 10 bases identical to TRBD2. The germline V gene encodes CDR1 SGHRS and CDR2 YFSETQ. The length of the CDR3 is 16 residues. V trimming: 4 bases; J trimming: 0 bases; junction bases outside the gene matches: 6. CDR3 sequence: CASSRMTSGYQETQYF. As DNA, the CDR3 is TGCGCCAGCAGCCGCATGACTAGCGGGTACCAAGAGACCCAGTACTTC.

The J gene is TRBJ2-3, the V gene TRBV30; 7 nucleotides match TRBD2. Trimming took 8 bases from V and 3 from J; bases not matched to a gene: 11. The CDR3 runs to 14 residues. Looked up from germline, CDR1 is GTSNPN and CDR2 is SVGIG (reference sequence). As DNA, the CDR3 is TGTGCCAGCAACGGCGGGGGTTGGACAGATACGCAGTATTTT. Translation gives CASNGGGWTDTQYF.

The V gene is TRBV7-9, the J gene TRBJ1-2; tentatively, D is TRBD1 (5 bases). The CDR3 totals 13 residues. The germline gives CDR1 SEHNR, CDR2 FQNEAQ (reference sequence). V was clipped by 3 bases and J by 4 bases, with 9 bases between them. This CDR3 reads CASSLTELYGYTF. CDR3 DNA sequence: TGTGCCAGCAGCTTGACAGAGCTCTATGGCTACACCTTC.

The V gene is TRBV7-2, the J gene TRBJ2-7, with D tentatively TRBD1 (5 bases). The germline V gene encodes CDR1 SGHTA and CDR2 FQGNSA. This CDR3 contains 14 residues. Trimming shortened V by 4 bases and J by 5 bases, and 15 bases separated the two germline ends. The CDR3, as DNA: TGTGCCAGCAGCTCTTCAGGGATTTTTGACGAGCAGTACTTC. Its protein product is CASSSSGIFDEQYF. Looking up the rest from reference TRBV7-2 and TRBJ2-7 gives the full variable domain: GAGVSQSPSNKVTEKGKDVELRCDPISGHTALYWYRQSLGQGLEFLIYFQGNSAPDKSGLPSDRFSAERTGGSVSTLTIQRTQQEDSAVYLCASSSSGIFDEQYFGPGTRLTVT.

The chain carries TRBV29-1 and TRBJ2-2; 8 bases are shared with TRBD1. Trimming at V came to 4 bases and at J to 4 bases, leaving 2 bases not matched to a gene. Germline CDR1 SQVTM, CDR2 ANQGSEA. The CDR3 runs 13 residues. The CDR3 coding sequence is TGCAGCGTTGGGACAGGGAGCACCGGGGAGCTGTTTTTT. Its protein product is CSVGTGSTGELFF.

This clone was recorded once. CDR3 bases: TGCGCCAGCAGCTTGGAAATAGCGGGGATGACAGATACGCAGTATTTT. Its protein is CASSLEIAGMTDTQYF. The rearrangement links TRBV5-1 to TRBJ2-3; 8 bases line up with TRBD2. CDR1 SGHRS and CDR2 YFSETQ come from the germline V gene. With 0 bases clipped from V and 3 bases from J, the junction kept 6 bases outside the gene matches. CDR3 length: 16 residues.

V is TRBV18 and J is TRBJ2-2; unclear D gene. Germline V lookup: CDR1 KGHSH, CDR2 LQKENI. V was shortened by 2 bases and J by 6 bases, with 13 bases between the two germline ends. CDR3 length: 15 residues. CDR3: CASSPAGFGSGELFF. The CDR3 nucleotides read TGTGCCAGCTCACCAGCAGGATTCGGCTCCGGGGAGCTGTTTTTT.